This T cell receptor beta chain was captured in a study of T cell responses to AZD1222 COVID-19 vaccine. Regarding the study as a whole: The donor group comprised mostly white British people and more females; the analysis possibly underestimated clonal diversity.

A word on this clone: Its antigen is unidentified.

Germline assignment: CDR1 SGHTA and CDR2 FQGNSA. The CDR3 runs 11 residues. Deletions cut 1 base from V and 9 bases from J, with 4 bases between. Sequencing used immunoSEQ multiplex PCR; TCRdb keeps in-frame clones, though not all of them. This table has under 150,000 clones, just over 90% appearing once. The V and J genes are TRBV7-2 and TRBJ2-1; the D is unclear. Sequenced here: peripheral blood, sampled 28 days after the second AZD1222 dose. This TCR derives from an adult who received the AZD1222 COVID-19 vaccine. CDR3 sequence reads: CASSLEFEQFF. The CDR3 DNA reads as TGTGCCAGCAGCTTAGAATTTGAGCAGTTCTTC.